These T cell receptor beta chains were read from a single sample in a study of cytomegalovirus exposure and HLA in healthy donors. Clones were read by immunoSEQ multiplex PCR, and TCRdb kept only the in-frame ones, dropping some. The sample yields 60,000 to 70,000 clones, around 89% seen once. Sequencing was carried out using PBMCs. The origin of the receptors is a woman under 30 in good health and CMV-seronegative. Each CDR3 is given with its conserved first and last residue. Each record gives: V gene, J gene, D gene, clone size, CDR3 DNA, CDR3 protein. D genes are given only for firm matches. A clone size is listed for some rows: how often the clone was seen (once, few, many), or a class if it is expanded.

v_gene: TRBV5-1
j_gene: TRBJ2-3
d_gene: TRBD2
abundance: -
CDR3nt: TGCGCCAGCAGCTTAGGACTAGCGGGGTACACAGATACGCAGTATTTT
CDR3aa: CASSLGLAGYTDTQYF

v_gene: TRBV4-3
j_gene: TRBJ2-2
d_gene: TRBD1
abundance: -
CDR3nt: TGCGCCAGCAGCCAAGTTCTTGGGACAGGGTCCGGGGAGCTGTTTTTT
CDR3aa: CASSQVLGTGSGELFF

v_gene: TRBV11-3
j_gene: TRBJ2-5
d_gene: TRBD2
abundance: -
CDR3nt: TGTGCCAGCAGCTTAGGTGCGGGGGGGCTCCAAGAGACCCAGTACTTC
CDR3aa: CASSLGAGGLQETQYF

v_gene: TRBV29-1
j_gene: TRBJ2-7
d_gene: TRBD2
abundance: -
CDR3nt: TGCAGCGTTGAACGACTAGCGGGAGGCGAGCAGTACTTC
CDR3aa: CSVERLAGGEQYF

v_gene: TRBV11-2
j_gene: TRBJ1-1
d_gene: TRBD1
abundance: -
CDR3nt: TGTGCCAGCAGCCGGACAGGGCCTGAAGCTTTCTTT
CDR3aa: CASSRTGPEAFF

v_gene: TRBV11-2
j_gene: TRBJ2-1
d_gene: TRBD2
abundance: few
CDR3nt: TGTGCCAGCAGCTTAGGCGGGGGGGGTAACAATGAGCAGTTCTTC
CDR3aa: CASSLGGGGNNEQFF

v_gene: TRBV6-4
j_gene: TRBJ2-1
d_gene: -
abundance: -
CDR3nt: TGTGCCAGCAGTGTTGTGGCAGGGCGGTACAATGAGCAGTTCTTC
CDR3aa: CASSVVAGRYNEQFF

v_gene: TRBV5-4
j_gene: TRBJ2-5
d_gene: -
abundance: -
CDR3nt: TGTGCCAGCTCTCGGCAGGGCCAAGAGACCCAGTACTTC
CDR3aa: CASSRQGQETQYF

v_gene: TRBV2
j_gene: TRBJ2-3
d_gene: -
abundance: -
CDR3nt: TGTGCCAGCAGGGTCTTAGTTAATCCCTCGCAGTATTTT
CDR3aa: CASRVLVNPSQYF

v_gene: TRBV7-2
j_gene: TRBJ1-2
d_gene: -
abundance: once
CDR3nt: TGTGCCAGCAGCTCCAATCCTAACGTGGGCTACACCTTC
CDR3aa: CASSSNPNVGYTF

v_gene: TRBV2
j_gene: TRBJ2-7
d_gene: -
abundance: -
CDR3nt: TGTGCCAGCAGTGAGGGCCCGCAGCAGTACTTC
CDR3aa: CASSEGPQQYF

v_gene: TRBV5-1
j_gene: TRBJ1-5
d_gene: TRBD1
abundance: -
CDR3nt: TGCGCCAGCAAACCGGGACAGGGCAATCAGCCCCAGCATTTT
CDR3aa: CASKPGQGNQPQHF

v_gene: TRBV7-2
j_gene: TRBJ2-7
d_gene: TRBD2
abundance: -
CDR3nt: TGTGCCAGCAGCTTAGACGCGGGAGGAGCCTACGAGCAGTACTTC
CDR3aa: CASSLDAGGAYEQYF

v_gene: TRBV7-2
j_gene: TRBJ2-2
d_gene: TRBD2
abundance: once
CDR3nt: TGTGCCAGCAGCGTGACTAGCGGGTACACCGGGGAGCTGTTTTTT
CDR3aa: CASSVTSGYTGELFF

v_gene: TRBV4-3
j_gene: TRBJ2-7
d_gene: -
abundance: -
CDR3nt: TGCGCCAGCAGCCAAGATAGCGTGGGGAACTACGAGCAGTACTTC
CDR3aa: CASSQDSVGNYEQYF

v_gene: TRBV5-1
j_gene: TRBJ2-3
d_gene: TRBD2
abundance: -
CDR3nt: TGCGCCAGCAGCTTGTCCGGACTAGCGGGGGCTTCCACAGATACGCAGTATTTT
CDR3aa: CASSLSGLAGASTDTQYF

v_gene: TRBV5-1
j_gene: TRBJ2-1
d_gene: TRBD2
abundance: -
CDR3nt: TGCGCCAGCAGCTTAGGACTAGCGGGGCACAATGAGCAGTTCTTC
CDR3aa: CASSLGLAGHNEQFF

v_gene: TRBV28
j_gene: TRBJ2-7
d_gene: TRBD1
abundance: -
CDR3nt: TGTGCCAGACGGGTCCCCGGGACAGGGGATTACGAGCAGTACTTC
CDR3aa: CARRVPGTGDYEQYF

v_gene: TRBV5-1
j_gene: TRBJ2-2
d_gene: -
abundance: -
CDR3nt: TGCGCCAGCAGCTTCGAGGGATCTGGGGAGCTGTTTTTT
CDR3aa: CASSFEGSGELFF

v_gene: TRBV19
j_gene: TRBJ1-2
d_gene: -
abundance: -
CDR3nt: TGTGCCAGTCAAAACCAGGGTTACGGTGGCTACACCTTC
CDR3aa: CASQNQGYGGYTF

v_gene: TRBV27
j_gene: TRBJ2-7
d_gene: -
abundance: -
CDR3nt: TGTGCCAGCAAGAGGAGGCCGTCCTCCTACGAGCAGTACTTC
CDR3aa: CASKRRPSSYEQYF

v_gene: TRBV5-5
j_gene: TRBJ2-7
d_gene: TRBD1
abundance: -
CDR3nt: TGTGCCAGCAGCCTACAGGGGGACTCCTACGAGCAGTACTTC
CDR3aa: CASSLQGDSYEQYF

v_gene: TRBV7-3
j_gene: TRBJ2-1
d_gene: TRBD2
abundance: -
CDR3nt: TGTGCCAGCAGGCGGACTAGCGGGAGTAATGAGCAGTTCTTC
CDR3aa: CASRRTSGSNEQFF

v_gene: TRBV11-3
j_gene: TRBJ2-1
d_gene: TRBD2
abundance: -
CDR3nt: TGTGCCAGCAGCTCACTAGCGGGAGGGCCTTATGAGCAGTTCTTC
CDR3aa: CASSSLAGGPYEQFF

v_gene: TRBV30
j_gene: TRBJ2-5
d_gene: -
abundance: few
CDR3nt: TGTGCCTGGAGCTGGGACTTGAGAGAGACCCAGTACTTC
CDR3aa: CAWSWDLRETQYF

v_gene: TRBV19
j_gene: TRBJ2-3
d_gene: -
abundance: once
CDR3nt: TGTGCCAGTAGTCCTACTGGAGGCACAGATACGCAGTATTTT
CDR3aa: CASSPTGGTDTQYF

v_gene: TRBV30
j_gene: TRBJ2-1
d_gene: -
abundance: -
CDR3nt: TGTGCCTGGAGTGGTGGGGGGGGCTATGAGCAGTTCTTC
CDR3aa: CAWSGGGGYEQFF

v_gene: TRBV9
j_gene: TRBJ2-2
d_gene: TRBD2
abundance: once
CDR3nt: TGTGCCAGCAGCTCGGGACTAGCGGGGTCCGGGGAGCTGTTTTTT
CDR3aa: CASSSGLAGSGELFF

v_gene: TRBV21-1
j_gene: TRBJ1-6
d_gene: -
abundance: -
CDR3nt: TGTGCCAGCAGATCTGCACTAGCTACAACACATAATTCACCCCTCCACTTT
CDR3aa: CASRSALATTHNSPLHF

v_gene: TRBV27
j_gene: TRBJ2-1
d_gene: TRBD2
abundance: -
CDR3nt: TGTGCCAGCAGTCTGATTAGCGGGACTTCCTACAATGAGCAGTTCTTC
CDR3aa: CASSLISGTSYNEQFF

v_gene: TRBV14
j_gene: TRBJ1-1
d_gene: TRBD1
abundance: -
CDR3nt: TGTGCCAGCAGCCTAGGGACAGCTGGGAACACTGAAGCTTTCTTT
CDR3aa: CASSLGTAGNTEAFF

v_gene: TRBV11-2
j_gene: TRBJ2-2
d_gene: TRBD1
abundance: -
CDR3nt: TGTGCCAGCAGCTCACCGACAGGGGGCCTAGTCGGGGAGCTGTTTTTT
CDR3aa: CASSSPTGGLVGELFF

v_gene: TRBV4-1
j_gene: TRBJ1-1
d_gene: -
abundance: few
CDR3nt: TGCGCCAGCAGCCAAGATCAAATCGGAGGGGCCGTGACTGAAGCTTTCTTT
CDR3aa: CASSQDQIGGAVTEAFF

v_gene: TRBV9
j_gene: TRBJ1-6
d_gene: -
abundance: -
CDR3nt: TGTGCCAGCAGCGTAGGGGAGGGTGGTTGGAATTCACCCCTCCACTTT
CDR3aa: CASSVGEGGWNSPLHF

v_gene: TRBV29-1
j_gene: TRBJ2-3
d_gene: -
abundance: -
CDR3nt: TGCAGCGTTGCCGGAGGACCAGATACGCAGTATTTT
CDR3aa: CSVAGGPDTQYF

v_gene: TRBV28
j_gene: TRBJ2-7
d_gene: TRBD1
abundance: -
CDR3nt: TGTGCCAGCAGCCTGGGACAGGCAGCCTACGAGCAGTACTTC
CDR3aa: CASSLGQAAYEQYF

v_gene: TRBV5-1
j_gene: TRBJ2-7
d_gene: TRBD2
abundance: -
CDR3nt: TGCGCCAGCAGCTTAGGCAGCGGGGCCTACGAGCAGTACTTC
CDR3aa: CASSLGSGAYEQYF

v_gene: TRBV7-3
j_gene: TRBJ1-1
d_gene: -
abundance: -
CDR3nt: TGTGCCAGCAGCTTCGCGGGCATGAACACTGAAGCTTTCTTT
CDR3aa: CASSFAGMNTEAFF

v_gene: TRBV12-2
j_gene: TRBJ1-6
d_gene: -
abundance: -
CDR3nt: TGTGCAAGTCGCTTATCGCTCATGGGGGGGGCCTTATCACCCCTCCACTTT
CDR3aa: CASRLSLMGGALSPLHF

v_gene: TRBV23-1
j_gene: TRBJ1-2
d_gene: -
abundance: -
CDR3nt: TGCGCCAGCAGTCATTCCCCGGGTCGGCGGCGTGGCTACACCTTC
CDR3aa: CASSHSPGRRRGYTF

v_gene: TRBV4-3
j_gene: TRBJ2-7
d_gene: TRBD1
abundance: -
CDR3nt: TGCGCCAGCAGCCAAGACCCGCAGGGGGCTTTCTACGAGCAGTACTTC
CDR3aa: CASSQDPQGAFYEQYF

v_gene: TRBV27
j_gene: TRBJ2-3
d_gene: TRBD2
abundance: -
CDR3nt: TGTGCCAGCAGTCGCTCCCAGAGGCGGGGGGGCGGCACAGATACGCAGTATTTT
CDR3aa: CASSRSQRRGGGTDTQYF

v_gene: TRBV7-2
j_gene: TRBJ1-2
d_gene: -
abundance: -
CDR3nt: TGTGCCAGCAGCTTAAGTCCCCTCCCGGGGGGTGGCTACACCTTC
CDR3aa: CASSLSPLPGGGYTF

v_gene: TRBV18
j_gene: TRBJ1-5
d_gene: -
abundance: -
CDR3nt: TGTGCCAGCTCACCAGACAACAATCAGCCCCAGCATTTT
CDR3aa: CASSPDNNQPQHF

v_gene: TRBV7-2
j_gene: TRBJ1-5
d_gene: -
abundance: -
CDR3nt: TGTGCCAGCAGCTTAGTATCTAGCAATCAGCCCCAGCATTTT
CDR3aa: CASSLVSSNQPQHF

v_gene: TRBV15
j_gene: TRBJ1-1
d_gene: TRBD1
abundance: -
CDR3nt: TGTGCCACCAGCAGAGCCGGGACAGGGTTTACTGAAGCTTTCTTT
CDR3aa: CATSRAGTGFTEAFF

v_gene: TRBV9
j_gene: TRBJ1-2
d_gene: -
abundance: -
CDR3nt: TGTGCCAGCAGCTCCCGTACAGGATACTATGGCTACACCTTC
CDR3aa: CASSSRTGYYGYTF

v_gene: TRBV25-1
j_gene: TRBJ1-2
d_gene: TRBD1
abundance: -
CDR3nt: TGTGCCAGCAGTGAACCGGGACAGGGCGGATGGGATGGCTACACCTTC
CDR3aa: CASSEPGQGGWDGYTF

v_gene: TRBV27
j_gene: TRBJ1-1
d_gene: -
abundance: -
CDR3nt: TGTGCCAGCAGGCGGGGGAGGGCGACTGAAGCTTTCTTT
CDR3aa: CASRRGRATEAFF

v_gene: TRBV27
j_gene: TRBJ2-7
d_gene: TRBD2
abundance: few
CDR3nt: TGTGCCAGTTCCCTGAAGCGGGAGTTCTACGAGCAGTACTTC
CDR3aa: CASSLKREFYEQYF

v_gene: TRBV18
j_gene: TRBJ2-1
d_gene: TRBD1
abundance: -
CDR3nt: TGTGCCAGCTCACCAAACGGCGGGACAGGGCAGGATGAGCAGTTCTTC
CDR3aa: CASSPNGGTGQDEQFF

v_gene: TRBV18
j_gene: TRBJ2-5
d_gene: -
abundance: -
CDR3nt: TGTGCCAGCTCACCAAATGAGTCCGACAGGAAGGCCCAGTACTTC
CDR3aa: CASSPNESDRKAQYF

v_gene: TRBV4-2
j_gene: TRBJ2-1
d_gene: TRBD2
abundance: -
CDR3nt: TGTGCCAGCAGCCAAGTGGCTAGCGGTTACAATGAGCAGTTCTTC
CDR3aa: CASSQVASGYNEQFF